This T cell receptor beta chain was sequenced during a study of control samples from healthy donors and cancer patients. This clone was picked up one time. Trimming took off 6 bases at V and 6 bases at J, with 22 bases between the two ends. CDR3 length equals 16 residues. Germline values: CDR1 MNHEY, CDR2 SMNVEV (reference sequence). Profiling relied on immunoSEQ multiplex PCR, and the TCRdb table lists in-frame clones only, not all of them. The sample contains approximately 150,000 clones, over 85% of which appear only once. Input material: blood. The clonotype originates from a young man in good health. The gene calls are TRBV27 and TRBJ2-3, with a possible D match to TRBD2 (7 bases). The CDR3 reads CASSPRGGRVRDTQYF. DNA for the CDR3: TGTGCCAGCAGCCCCAGGGGAGGGAGGGTTAGGGATACGCAGTATTTT.